What follows are 11 T cell receptor beta chains derived from one specimen sequenced in a study of beta chain features in type 1 diabetes. Reverse transcribing all isolated RNA meant expressed TCRB transcripts were sequenced. Clones were sequenced by immunoSEQ multiplex PCR, and TCRdb holds only the in-frame ones, with some missing. The top ten clones hold roughly 0.022% of a sample with hundreds of thousands of clones, 13% of them seen once. Study results and caveats: Within each of all four CD4+ subsets, Type 1 diabetes patients had TCRB CDR3s that were moderately but significantly shorter.

Which antigens these TCRs recognize remains unknown. The specimen sequenced was naive CD4+ T cells from blood. Source of these receptors: a man aged 18-30 years with type 1 diabetes.

A remark on this clone: Different DNA sequences within this sample yield the same CDR3. This chain connects TRBV20-1 to TRBJ2-3; D gene ambiguous. The germline gives CDR1 DFQATT, CDR2 SNEGSKA (reference sequence). Trimming shortened V by 1 base and J by 6 bases, and 5 bases separated the two germline ends. The CDR3 extends over 11 amino acids. CDR3 residues: CSARVGDTQYF. The DNA of the CDR3 is TGCAGTGCTAGAGTTGGGGATACGCAGTATTTT.

There are a few counts of this clone. This sequence joins TRBV18 and TRBJ1-1, with D unclear. Germline V gene data show CDR1 as KGHSH and CDR2 as LQKENI. CDR3 length: 16 residues. V lost 3 bases and J 1 base, leaving 15 bases between the germline ends. CDR3 residues: CASSPAVWQPNTEAFF. The CDR3 DNA follows: TGTGCCAGCTCACCGGCGGTTTGGCAGCCGAACACTGAAGCTTTCTTT.

V usage is TRBV5-6 and J usage is TRBJ2-3; D uncertain. From germline, CDR1 is SGHDT and CDR2 YYEEEE. V dropped 0 bases and J dropped 0 bases, with 14 bases sitting between them. The CDR3 sequence is 17 residues long. The CDR3 reads CASSLVFSGISTDTQYF. CDR3 coding DNA: TGTGCCAGCAGCTTGGTTTTCAGTGGGATTAGCACAGATACGCAGTATTTT.

The chain has TRBV5-1 and TRBJ1-2; a weak D match, TRBD1 (6 bases). The V gene's germline CDR1 is SGHRS and CDR2 YFSETQ. This CDR3 has 15 residues. V lost 0 bases, J lost 4 bases, and 13 bases lay in between. This chain's CDR3 is CASSLDRAQGYGYTF. In DNA, the CDR3 is TGCGCCAGCAGCTTGGACAGGGCGCAGGGCTATGGCTACACCTTC. Full variable domain (remainder filled in from reference TRBV5-1 and TRBJ1-2): KAGVTQTPRYLIKTRGQQVTLSCSPISGHRSVSWYQQTPGQGLQFLFEYFSETQRNKGNFPGRFSGRQFSNSRSEMNVSTLELGDSALYLCASSLDRAQGYGYTFGSGTRLTVV.

The gene calls are TRBV29-1 and TRBJ2-1, with D possibly TRBD2 on 5 matching bases. In germline, CDR1 is SQVTM, CDR2 ANQGSEA. V lost 4 bases and J lost 5, with 18 bases in between. The CDR3 is 15 residues long. CDR3 sequence: CSVGGHRPFNNEQFF. For the CDR3, the DNA is TGCAGCGTTGGAGGGCACCGTCCGTTCAACAATGAGCAGTTCTTC.

This clone has more than one count but fewer than ten. The V gene is TRBV11-2, the J gene TRBJ2-7; D is undetermined. Per the germline V gene, CDR1 is SGHAT and CDR2 is FQNNGV. The V gene lost 6 bases and the J gene lost 3 bases, with 18 bases spanning the gap. There are 15 residues in the CDR3. Here the CDR3 reads CASSYTDLIGYEQYF. DNA of the CDR3: TGTGCCAGCAGTTATACGGACCTGATCGGCTACGAGCAGTACTTC.

The V call is TRBV4-2, the J call TRBJ2-7; 8 positions agree with TRBD2. V trimming: 1 base; J trimming: 5 bases; junction bases outside the gene matches: 7. Germline loops: CDR1 LGHNA, CDR2 YNFKEQ. The CDR3 loop spans 15 amino acids. Here the CDR3 reads CASSQGTSIANEQYF. The DNA for the CDR3 is TGTGCCAGCAGCCAAGGGACTAGCATCGCCAACGAGCAGTACTTC.

This clone showed up just a few times. The CDR3 DNA sequence: TGTGCCATCAGAGGGACCCCGGAAGAGACCCAGTACTTC. Protein sequence: CAIRGTPEETQYF. The V gene is TRBV10-3, the J gene TRBJ2-5, with D perhaps assigned TRBD1 or TRBD2 (5 bases each). The V gene lost 6 bases and the J gene lost 3 bases, with 11 bases spanning the gap. The germline gives CDR1 ENHRY, CDR2 SYGVKD. The CDR3 spans 13 residues.

In this sample, this clone turned up a few times. DNA for the CDR3: TGTGCCAGCAGCGAGAACAATGAGCAGTTCTTC. Residues: CASSENNEQFF. The V and J genes are TRBV5-6 and TRBJ2-1; D not resolved. Trimming took off 4 bases at V and 5 bases at J, with 4 bases between the two ends. The CDR3 loop spans 11 amino acids. The germline CDR1 and CDR2 sequences are SGHDT and YYEEEE.

The J gene is TRBJ2-7, the V gene TRBV18; 12 bases agree with TRBD1. This CDR3 spans 16 amino acids. V was pared by 5 bases and J by 2 bases, with 7 bases of the junction left unmatched. Per the germline V gene, CDR1 is KGHSH and CDR2 is LQKENI. The CDR3 here is CASSASGTGGTYEQYF. For the CDR3, the DNA is TGTGCCAGCTCAGCATCCGGGACAGGGGGCACCTACGAGCAGTACTTC.

V is TRBV28 and J is TRBJ1-2, with a weak D call TRBD1 (6 bases). The V end lost 2 bases, the J end lost 8 bases, and 12 bases lay between the germline ends. CDR1 and CDR2 (germline): MDHEN, SYDVKM. CDR3 size: 13 residues. CDR3 coding DNA: TGTGCCAGCAGTTTAACGGACAGTAGGGGCTACACCTTC. Amino acids: CASSLTDSRGYTF.